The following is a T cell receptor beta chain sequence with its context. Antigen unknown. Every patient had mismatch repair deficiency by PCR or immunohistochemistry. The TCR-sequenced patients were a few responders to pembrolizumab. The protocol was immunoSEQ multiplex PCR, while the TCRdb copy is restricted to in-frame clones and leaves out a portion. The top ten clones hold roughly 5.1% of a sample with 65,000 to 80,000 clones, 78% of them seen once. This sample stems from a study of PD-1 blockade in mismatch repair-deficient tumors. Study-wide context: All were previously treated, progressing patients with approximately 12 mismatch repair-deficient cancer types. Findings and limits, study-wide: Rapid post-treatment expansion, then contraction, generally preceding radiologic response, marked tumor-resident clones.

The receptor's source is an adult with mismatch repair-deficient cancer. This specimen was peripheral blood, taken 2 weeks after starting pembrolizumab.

CDR3 sequence reads: CSVKVGVNTEAFF. CDR3 DNA sequence: TGCAGCGTCAAGGTCGGGGTAAACACTGAAGCTTTCTTT. This chain joins TRBV29-1 and TRBJ1-1; D remains unclear. The germline CDR1 and CDR2 sequences are SQVTM and ANQGSEA. The CDR3 loop spans 13 amino acids. The V end lost 6 bases, the J end lost 2 bases, and 13 bases lay between the germline ends.